This T cell receptor beta chain was sequenced for a study of low-dose radiotherapy and immunotherapy resistance in tumors. Study-wide background: In Cohort 2, 1 Gy per fraction was delivered every two weeks, for a total of 13 Gy over 26 weeks. Each patient was administered nivolumab intravenously at 240 mg, which was a flat dose, every two weeks, along with intravenous ipilimumab at 1 mg/kg every six weeks. Each two-week cycle included intravenous cyclophosphamide 200 mg/m2, given one day before radiation and immunotherapy. Patients took 300 mg oral aspirin daily for four cycles from cycle 1 day 1.

TCR amplification involved 20 to 25 PCR cycles with a constant-region primer and V-primer adapter. TCRdb reanalysed the reads using MiXCR and keeps one entry per CDR3 protein. The table records roughly 50,000 distinct CDR3 sequences, roughly a third of them present only once. The time point here: after trial treatment. The treatment: LDRT plus nivolumab, ipilimumab, low-dose cyclophosphamide and aspirin (RACIN trial). The germline CDR1 and CDR2 sequences are ENHRY and SYGVKD. V was trimmed by 6 bases and J by 13 bases, leaving 12 bases between them. This CDR3 is built from 10 residues. This clonotype was seen ten or more times.

Sequences were derived from PBMCs, sampled after low-dose radiotherapy plus immunotherapy. This chain joins TRBV10-3 and TRBJ1-2; maybe TRBD1 (5 bases). The clonotype originates from a male donor with rectosigmoid adenocarcinoma. The CDR3 reads CAIRQTVPTF. The CDR3 DNA sequence: TGTGCCATCAGACAGACAGTGCCCACCTTC.